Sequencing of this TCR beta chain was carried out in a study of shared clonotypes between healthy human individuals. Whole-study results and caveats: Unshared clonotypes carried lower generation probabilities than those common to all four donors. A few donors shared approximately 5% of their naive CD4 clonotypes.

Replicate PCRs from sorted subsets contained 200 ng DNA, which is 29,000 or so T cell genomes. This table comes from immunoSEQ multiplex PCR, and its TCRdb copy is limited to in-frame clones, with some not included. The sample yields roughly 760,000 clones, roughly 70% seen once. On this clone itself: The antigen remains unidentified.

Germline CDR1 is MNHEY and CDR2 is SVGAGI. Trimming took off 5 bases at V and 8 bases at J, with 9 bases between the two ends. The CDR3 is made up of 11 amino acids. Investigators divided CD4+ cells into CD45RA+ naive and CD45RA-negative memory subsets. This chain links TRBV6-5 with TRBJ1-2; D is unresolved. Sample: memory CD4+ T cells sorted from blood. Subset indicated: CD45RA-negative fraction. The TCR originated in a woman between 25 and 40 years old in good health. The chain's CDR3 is CASSEALGYTF. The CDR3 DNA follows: TGTGCCAGCAGTGAAGCCCTGGGCTACACCTTC.